This T cell receptor (beta chain) was sequenced for a study of T cell repertoires in aging, cancer and after chemotherapy. Rearranged V-D-J TRB sequences were amplified with a mixed TRB-A/B primer pool. MiXCR, applied by TCRdb to the multiplex PCR reads, yields one record per CDR3 protein. In the table there are about 1,200 distinct CDR3 sequences, more than 20% of which are singletons. The template was genomic DNA from peripheral blood, not RNA. V trimming: 5 bases; J trimming: 3 bases; junction bases outside the gene matches: 8. The length of the CDR3 is 16 residues. CDR1 is SGHAT and CDR2 is FQNNGV in the germline V gene.

The sample comprised blood. This rearrangement joins TRBV11-2 to TRBJ2-1; 9 nucleotides agree with TRBD2. The sequence came from a human donor with a solid tumor. The CDR3 DNA reads as TGTGCCAGCAGCGCCCTACTAGCGGGCAGCTACAATGAGCAGTTCTTC. Its translation is CASSALLAGSYNEQFF.